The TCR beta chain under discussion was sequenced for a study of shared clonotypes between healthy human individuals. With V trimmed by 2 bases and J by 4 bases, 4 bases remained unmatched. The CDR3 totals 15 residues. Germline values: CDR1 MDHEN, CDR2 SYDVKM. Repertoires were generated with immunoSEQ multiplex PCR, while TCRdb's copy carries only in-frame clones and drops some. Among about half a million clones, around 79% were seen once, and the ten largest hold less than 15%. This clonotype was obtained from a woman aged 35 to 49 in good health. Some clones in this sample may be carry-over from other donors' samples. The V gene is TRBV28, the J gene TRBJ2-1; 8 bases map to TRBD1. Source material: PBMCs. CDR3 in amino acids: CASSLTQGAYNEQFF. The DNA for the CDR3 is TGTGCCAGCAGTTTAACGCAGGGGGCATACAATGAGCAGTTCTTC.